Following are 16 T cell receptor beta chains from one sample sequenced in a study of cytomegalovirus exposure and HLA in healthy donors. The data were produced by immunoSEQ multiplex PCR, yet TCRdb's version contains in-frame clones alone and is incomplete. Here the sample spans some 210,000 clones, around 87% being singletons. The sample consisted of PBMCs. The source is a woman under 30 in good health and CMV-seropositive.

The chain uses TRBV7-2 and TRBJ2-7; D is ambiguous. CDR1 and CDR2 from the germline V gene are SGHTA and FQGNSA. The CDR3 has 14 amino acids. The V and J ends lost 4 bases and 7 bases respectively, with 17 bases between them. Here the CDR3 DNA reads TGTGCCAGCAGCTCAGGATGGTCTTGGATGGAGCAGTACTTC. Protein product: CASSSGWSWMEQYF.

The chain carries TRBV5-8 and TRBJ1-5, with 9 bases fitting TRBD1. The V gene end was trimmed by 3 bases and the J gene end by 4 bases; junction bases not matched to a gene: 14. This CDR3 is built from 18 residues. The germline V gene encodes CDR1 SGHTS and CDR2 YDEGEE. The CDR3 reads CASSYWVSGQGVNQPQHF. The CDR3 coding sequence is TGTGCCAGCAGCTATTGGGTTTCGGGACAGGGAGTTAATCAGCCCCAGCATTTT.

This clone showed up just once. The chain combines TRBV6-1 with TRBJ1-4; 8 bases match TRBD1. V shed 3 bases and J 5 bases; nucleotides not matched to a gene: 2. CDR3 size: 14 residues. CDR1 is MNHNS and CDR2 is SASEGT in the germline V gene. The CDR3 here is CASSEGQVNEKLFF. The CDR3 DNA sequence: TGTGCCAGCAGTGAGGGACAGGTCAATGAAAAACTGTTTTTT.

The J gene is TRBJ2-1, the V gene TRBV12-5; 12 bases match TRBD2. Looked up from germline, CDR1 is LGHNT and CDR2 is FRNRAP. The CDR3 covers 15 residues. V gave up 6 bases and J gave up 9 bases; unmatched junction bases: 9. DNA of the CDR3: TGTGCTAGTGGGGCGGGACTAGCGGGCCATACTGAGCAGTTCTTC. This sequence encodes CASGAGLAGHTEQFF.

This clone has only a few counts. The rearrangement uses TRBV30 and TRBJ2-3; perhaps TRBD2 as D (8 bases). Germline CDR1 and CDR2: GTSNPN and SVGIG (reference sequence). V lost 0 bases and J 10 bases, leaving 20 bases between the germline ends. The CDR3 is 15 amino acids. CDR3 DNA: TGTGCCTGGAGTGTACAGGGGACTAGGAGTCAGGCGCAGTATTTT. Its translation: CAWSVQGTRSQAQYF.

This rearrangement joins TRBV27 to TRBJ2-7, with 8 bases aligning to TRBD2. CDR1 is MNHEY and CDR2 is SMNVEV in the germline V gene (reference sequence). This CDR3 region has 15 residues. Trimming cost V 2 bases and J 5 bases; bases outside gene matches: 8. The CDR3 DNA sequence: TGTGCCAGCAGTTTAACTAGCGGACAATTTAACGAGCAGTACTTC. Amino acid sequence: CASSLTSGQFNEQYF.

Note on this clone: This same CDR3 is encoded by further DNA sequences in the sample. The chain carries TRBV9 and TRBJ2-1; 10 bases match TRBD1. The J segment lost 7 bases and the V segment lost 0 bases, leaving 4 bases of the junction unmatched. Germline assignment: CDR1 SGDLS and CDR2 YYNGEE. The CDR3 has 15 amino acids. CDR3 DNA sequence: TGTGCCAGCAGCGTAGACGGGACAGGGGAGAATGAGCAGTTCTTC. This translates into CASSVDGTGENEQFF.

The rearrangement links TRBV5-1 to TRBJ1-1, with D maybe TRBD1 (5 bases). The V end was cut by 1 base, the J end by 4 bases, with 11 bases between. Germline lookup yields CDR1 SGHRS and CDR2 YFSETQ. The CDR3 loop spans 14 amino acids. The CDR3 DNA reads TGCGCCAGCAGCTTGCCAGGGCTGGGCACTGAAGCTTTCTTT. Encoded protein: CASSLPGLGTEAFF.

The chain recombines TRBV19 with TRBJ1-1; 8 bases match TRBD1. The CDR3 consists of 15 residues. CDR1 LNHDA and CDR2 SQIVND come from the germline V gene (reference sequence). Germline trimming cut 2 bases from V and 4 bases from J; bases unmatched to any gene: 6. CDR3 nucleotide sequence: TGTGCCAGTAGTATAACATCTACAGGGGGCACTGAAGCTTTCTTT. This codes for CASSITSTGGTEAFF.

In this sample, this clone turned up once. The J gene is TRBJ2-5, the V gene TRBV7-9; tentative D call: TRBD2 (5 bases). V gave up 6 bases and J gave up 0 bases, with 11 bases separating them. Germline V gene lookup returns CDR1 SEHNR and CDR2 FQNEAQ (reference sequence). The CDR3 has 14 amino acids. DNA of the CDR3: TGTGCCAGCAGAGCCCCGGGGTACCAAGAGACCCAGTACTTC. Translated: CASRAPGYQETQYF.

The rearrangement links TRBV25-1 to TRBJ2-3, with TRBD1 matching 9 bases. The CDR3 totals 17 residues. Germline V lookup: CDR1 MGHDK, CDR2 SYGVNS. The trim removed 8 bases at V and 0 bases at J, leaving 12 bases unmatched. The CDR3 DNA is TGTGCCAGCCAAACCGGGACAGGGTTTCATAGCACAGATACGCAGTATTTT. Translating it yields CASQTGTGFHSTDTQYF.

This clone was seen just once. V gene TRBV5-1 combines with J gene TRBJ2-1, with 7 bases that match TRBD2. In germline, CDR1 is SGHRS, CDR2 YFSETQ. The CDR3 is 19 residues long. V lost 1 base, J lost 2 bases, and 15 bases stayed unmatched. In DNA form, the CDR3 reads TGCGCCAGCAGCTTGACCAGCGGGGAGAGCGGGGTGACCTACAATGAGCAGTTCTTC. Protein sequence: CASSLTSGESGVTYNEQFF.

In its sample, this clone was seen once. V is TRBV19 and J is TRBJ1-1; no clear D gene. V dropped 5 bases and J dropped 0 bases, with 13 bases sitting between them. Germline V gene sequence: CDR1 LNHDA, CDR2 SQIVND (reference sequence). This CDR3 has 15 residues. CDR3 sequence reads: CASSPGRIMNTEAFF. Here the CDR3 DNA reads TGTGCCAGTAGTCCTGGCAGGATCATGAACACTGAAGCTTTCTTT.

This clone occurred a few times. The V gene is TRBV5-6, the J gene TRBJ1-5; D ambiguous. V lost 0 bases to trimming and J lost 4 bases, with 8 bases between them. This CDR3 comprises 14 residues. Germline lookup yields CDR1 SGHDT and CDR2 YYEEEE. DNA of the CDR3: TGTGCCAGCAGCTTGGCCACGGGAAATCAGCCCCAGCATTTT. It specifies CASSLATGNQPQHF.

CDR3 protein: CASSQSLAGAEQYF. The CDR3 DNA reads as TGCGCCAGCAGCCAGTCACTAGCGGGAGCCGAGCAGTACTTC. The gene calls are TRBV4-1 and TRBJ2-7; 11 bases fit TRBD2. The CDR3 has 14 residues. From germline, CDR1 is MGHRA and CDR2 YSYEKL. After removal of 3 bases from V and 6 bases from J, the junction contained 4 bases not matched to a gene.

The V call is TRBV5-4, the J call TRBJ1-1, with TRBD1 matching over 8 bases. The CDR3 loop spans 15 amino acids. The V segment lost 4 bases and the J segment 7 bases; nucleotides outside the gene matches: 12. Germline loops: CDR1 SGHNT, CDR2 YYREEE (reference sequence). The CDR3 DNA follows: TGTGCCAGCAGCGGGTCGGACAGGGAAAGGGGTGAAGCTTTCTTT. This codes for CASSGSDRERGEAFF. Combining the CDR3 with reference TRBV5-4 and TRBJ1-1 gives the whole variable domain ETGVTQSPTHLIKTRGQQVTLRCSSQSGHNTVSWYQQALGQGPQFIFQYYREEENGRGNFPPRFSGLQFPNYSSELNVNALELDDSALYLCASSGSDRERGEAFFGQGTRLTVV.